The TCR beta chain described here comes from a study of a mutant IDH1 vaccine in newly diagnosed glioma. Turning to the study itself: There were eight vaccinations for patients, given in weeks 1, 3, 5, 7, 11, 15, 19 and 23. Vaccine dosing followed radiotherapy by 4-6 weeks, or accompanied temozolomide cycles. Patients arrived already treated with radiotherapy, temozolomide, or both, most having had both.

In regard to this clone: Its antigen is still unknown.

Whole-study results and caveats: With respect to changes in top peripheral T cell clonotypes, pseudoprogression seemed unrelated.

The time point denotes: week 5, during vaccination. Every vaccination contained 300 ug of the mutant IDH1 20-mer peptide and was paired with topical imiquimod. CDR3 length equals 15 residues. CDR1 and CDR2 (germline): WSHSY, SAAADI. The J segment lost 0 bases and the V segment lost 6 bases, leaving 6 bases of the junction unmatched. The protocol was immunoSEQ multiplex PCR, while the TCRdb copy is restricted to in-frame clones and leaves out a portion. Found here are fewer than 40,000 clones, 75% to 85% of them singletons; the top ten hold over 4.5%. This sequence joins TRBV10-2 and TRBJ2-7; 9 bases are a match to TRBD2. This material consisted of PBMCs, taken from a glioma patient whose treatment included an IDH1 peptide vaccine. This receptor was identified in a man aged 35 to 55 with glioma. CDR3 bases: TGCGCCAGCAGGGTAGCGGGGGATAGCTCCTACGAGCAGTACTTC. This codes for CASRVAGDSSYEQYF.